This T cell receptor beta chain was documented in a study of blood T cells in healthy people across ages. Across the study: There was about one barcoded beta molecule captured by template switching per two T cells.

Every donor provided ten milliliters of peripheral blood. The V gene's germline CDR1 is MDHEN and CDR2 SYDVKM. The V gene lost 5 bases and the J gene lost 0 bases, with 17 bases spanning the gap. The length of the CDR3 is 16 residues. Findings and caveats of the study: Shifts in expanded clonotypes may have been confounded by donor CMV status, which was unknown. Among T cells, TCR beta diversity per million cells dropped roughly linearly as age rose.

A second about 7 to 11 cycle PCR used barcoded and J-beta primers. MiXCR, applied by TCRdb to the 5' RACE reads, yields one record per CDR3 protein. The sample lists 650,000 to 700,000 distinct CDR3 sequences; 52% were seen once. On this clonotype itself: Its antigen is as yet unknown.

This chain joins TRBV28 and TRBJ2-7; D is undetermined. Sequencing used blood. This sequence was found in an elderly woman in good health. The CDR3 spells CASSQRSSATSYEQYF. CDR3 nucleotide sequence: TGTGCCAGCAGTCAGCGCAGTTCGGCTACCTCCTACGAGCAGTACTTC.